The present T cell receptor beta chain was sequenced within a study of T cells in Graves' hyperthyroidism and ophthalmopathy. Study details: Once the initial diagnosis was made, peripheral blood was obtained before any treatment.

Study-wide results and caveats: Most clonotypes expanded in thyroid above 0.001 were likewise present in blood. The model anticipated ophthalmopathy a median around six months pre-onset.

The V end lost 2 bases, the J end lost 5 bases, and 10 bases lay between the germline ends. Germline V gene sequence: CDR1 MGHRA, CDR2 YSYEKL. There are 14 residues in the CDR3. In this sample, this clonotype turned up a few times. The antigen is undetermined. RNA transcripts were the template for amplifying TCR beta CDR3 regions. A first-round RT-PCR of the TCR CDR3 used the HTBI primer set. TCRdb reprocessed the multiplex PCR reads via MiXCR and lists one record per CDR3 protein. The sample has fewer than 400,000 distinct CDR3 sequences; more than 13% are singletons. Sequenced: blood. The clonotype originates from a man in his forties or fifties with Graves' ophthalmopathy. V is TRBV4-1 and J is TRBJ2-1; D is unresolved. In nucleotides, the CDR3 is TGCGCCAGCAGCCAATTTCGAGCGCACAATGAGCAGTTCTTC. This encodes CASSQFRAHNEQFF.